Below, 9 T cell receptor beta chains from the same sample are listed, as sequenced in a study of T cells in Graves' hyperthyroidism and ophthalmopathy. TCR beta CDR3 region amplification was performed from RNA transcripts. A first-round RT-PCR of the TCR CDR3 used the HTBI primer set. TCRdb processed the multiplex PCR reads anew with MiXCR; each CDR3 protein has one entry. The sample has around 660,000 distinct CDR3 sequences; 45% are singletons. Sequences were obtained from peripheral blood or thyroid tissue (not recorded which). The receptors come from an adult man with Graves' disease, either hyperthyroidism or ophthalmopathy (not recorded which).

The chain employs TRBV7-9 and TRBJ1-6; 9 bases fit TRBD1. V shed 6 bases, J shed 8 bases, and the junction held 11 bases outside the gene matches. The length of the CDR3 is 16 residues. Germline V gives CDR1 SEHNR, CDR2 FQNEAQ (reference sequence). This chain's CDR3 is CASSPPGTGIDSPLHF. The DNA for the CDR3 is TGTGCCAGCAGTCCGCCCGGGACAGGGATCGATTCACCCCTCCACTTT.

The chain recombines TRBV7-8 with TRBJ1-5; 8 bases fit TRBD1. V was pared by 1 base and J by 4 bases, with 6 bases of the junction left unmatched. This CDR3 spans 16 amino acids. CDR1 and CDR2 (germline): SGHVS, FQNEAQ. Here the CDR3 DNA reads TGTGCCAGCAGCTTAGACGGGCAGGGGGCGAATCAGCCCCAGCATTTT. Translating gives CASSLDGQGANQPQHF.

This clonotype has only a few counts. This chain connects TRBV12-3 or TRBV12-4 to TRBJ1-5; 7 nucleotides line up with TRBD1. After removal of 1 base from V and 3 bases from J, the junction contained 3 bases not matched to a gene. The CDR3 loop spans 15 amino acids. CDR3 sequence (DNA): TGTGCCAGCAGTTTAGGGGACAGCCTCAATCAGCCCCAGCATTTT. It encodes CASSLGDSLNQPQHF.

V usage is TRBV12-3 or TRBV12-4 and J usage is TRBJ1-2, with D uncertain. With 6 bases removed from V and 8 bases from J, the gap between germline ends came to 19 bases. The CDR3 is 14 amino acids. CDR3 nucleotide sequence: TGTGCCAGCAGGCCGGGCCTCACGCCGGAGGGCTACACCTTC. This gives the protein CASRPGLTPEGYTF.

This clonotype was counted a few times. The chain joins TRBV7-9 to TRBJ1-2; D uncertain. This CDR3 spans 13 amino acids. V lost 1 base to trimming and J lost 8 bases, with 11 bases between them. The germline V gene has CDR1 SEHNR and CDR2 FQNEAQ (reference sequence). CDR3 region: CASSLGLSAGYTF. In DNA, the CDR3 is TGTGCCAGCAGCTTAGGCCTTTCGGCCGGCTACACCTTC.

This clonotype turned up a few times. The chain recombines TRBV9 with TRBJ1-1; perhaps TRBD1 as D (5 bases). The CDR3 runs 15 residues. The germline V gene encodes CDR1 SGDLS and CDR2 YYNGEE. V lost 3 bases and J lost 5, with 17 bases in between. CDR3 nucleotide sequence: TGTGCCAGCAGCGCGCACCTAACAGGTTCAACTGAAGCTTTCTTT. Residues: CASSAHLTGSTEAFF.

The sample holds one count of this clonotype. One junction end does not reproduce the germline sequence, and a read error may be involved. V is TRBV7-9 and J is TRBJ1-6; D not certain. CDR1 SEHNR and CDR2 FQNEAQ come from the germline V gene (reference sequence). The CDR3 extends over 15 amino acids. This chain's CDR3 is CASSPRPDGNSPLHF. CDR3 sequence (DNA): TGTGCCAGCAGCCCCCGACCTGACGGTAATTCGCCCCTCCACTTT.

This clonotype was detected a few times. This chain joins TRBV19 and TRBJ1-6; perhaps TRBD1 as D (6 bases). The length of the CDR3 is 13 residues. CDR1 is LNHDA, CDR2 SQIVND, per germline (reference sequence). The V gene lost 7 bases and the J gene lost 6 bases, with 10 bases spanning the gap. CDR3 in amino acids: CASNPGVNSPLHF. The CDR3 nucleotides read TGTGCCAGTAATCCAGGGGTTAATTCACCCCTCCACTTT. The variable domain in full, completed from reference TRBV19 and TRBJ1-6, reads DGGITQSPKYLFRKEGQNVTLSCEQNLNHDAMYWYRQDPGQGLRLIYYSQIVNDFQKGDIAEGYSVSREKKESFPLTVTSAQKNPTAFYLCASNPGVNSPLHFGNGTRLTVT.

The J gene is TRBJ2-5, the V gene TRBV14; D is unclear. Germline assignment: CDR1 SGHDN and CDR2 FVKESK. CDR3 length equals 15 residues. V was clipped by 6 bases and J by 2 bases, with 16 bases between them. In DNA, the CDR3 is TGTGCCAGCAGTTCCACTACCGCCGAGCAAGAGACCCAGTACTTC. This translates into CASSSTTAEQETQYF.